These 3 T cell receptor beta chains originate from one sample sequenced in a study of blood T cell repertoires in COVID-19. Method: immunoSEQ multiplex PCR; TCRdb's copy keeps in-frame clones and lacks some. This table holds around 150,000 clones, around 85% found once. Sequencing was performed on peripheral blood. The receptors were sampled from a human donor with acute or convalescent COVID-19. The donor label of this sample is uncertain.

Turning to this clone: At one end, the junction sequence differs from germline, possibly due to a read error. The chain uses TRBV15 and TRBJ2-7, with 7 bases aligning to TRBD1. CDR1 is LNHNV and CDR2 is YYDKDF in the germline V gene (reference sequence). This CDR3 comprises 14 residues. The CDR3: CATSSFTGAYEQYF. CDR3 bases: TGTGCTACCAGCAGTTTTACAGGGGCCTACGAGCAGTACTTC.

This clone was picked up one time. The chain combines TRBV3-1 (or the pseudogene TRBV3-2) with TRBJ1-1; 7 bases fit TRBD1. This CDR3 region has 15 residues. J gave up 2 bases and V 2 bases, and 5 bases lay outside the gene matches. Germline V gene lookup returns CDR1 LGHDT and CDR2 YNNKEL (reference sequence). The CDR3 DNA sequence: TGTGCCAGCAGCCAACGCGGGGACAGAAACACTGAAGCTTTCTTT. Its protein product is CASSQRGDRNTEAFF.

The rearrangement joins TRBV19 to TRBJ1-5, with 8 positions matching TRBD1. V lost 5 bases, J lost 0 bases, and 12 bases stayed unmatched. The CDR3 runs to 18 residues. CDR1 LNHDA and CDR2 SQIVND come from the germline V gene (reference sequence). The CDR3: CASSALPGQANSNQPQHF. CDR3 nucleotides: TGTGCCAGTAGTGCCTTGCCGGGACAGGCGAATAGCAATCAGCCCCAGCATTTT. The full variable domain, rest sourced from reference TRBV19 and TRBJ1-5, is DGGITQSPKYLFRKEGQNVTLSCEQNLNHDAMYWYRQDPGQGLRLIYYSQIVNDFQKGDIAEGYSVSREKKESFPLTVTSAQKNPTAFYLCASSALPGQANSNQPQHFGDGTRLSIL.